These T cell receptor beta chains were read from a single sample in a study of blood T cell repertoires in COVID-19. Assay: immunoSEQ multiplex PCR; the TCRdb copy retains only in-frame clones and omits some. The sample contains over 85,000 clones, about 88% of which appear only once. The sequenced sample consisted of peripheral blood. These receptors all stem from a woman older than 75 with acute or convalescent COVID-19. The CDR3 runs from the conserved cysteine through the conserved F or W. A D gene is named only where the DNA matches it firmly. A row's size may be missing; if present it is once, few, many or a size class.

TRBV7-7	.	TRBJ2-7	TRBD1	TGTGCTAGCAGCTTAGCGAGGGGACAGGGGAATGAGCAGTACTTC	CASSLARGQGNEQYF
TRBV6-5	.	TRBJ1-6	.	TGTGCCAGCAGGGGCGGGGTTGGCTATAATTCACCCCTCCACTTT	CASRGGVGYNSPLHF
TRBV19	.	TRBJ2-7	TRBD1	TGTGCCAGTAGCGGAGGGACAGGGGGAAACGAGCAGTACTTC	CASSGGTGGNEQYF
TRBV9	few	TRBJ1-4	.	TGTGCCAGCAGCGCACAGGGACGTTTTAATGAAAAACTGTTTTTT	CASSAQGRFNEKLFF
TRBV3-1/TRBV3-2	once	TRBJ1-5	TRBD1	TGTGCCAGCAGCCAGTCGACAGGGGGAAACAATCAGCCCCAGCATTTT	CASSQSTGGNNQPQHF
TRBV6-1	.	TRBJ1-5	.	TGTGCCAGCAGTGAAGCGCTTCCTCGGGATAGCTCCAATCAGCCCCAGCATTTT	CASSEALPRDSSNQPQHF
TRBV10-1	.	TRBJ2-5	.	TGCGCCAGCAGTTTGGGGGCCCAAGAGACCCAGTACTTC	CASSLGAQETQYF
TRBV28	.	TRBJ1-6	TRBD1	TGTGCCAGCAGTTTAACAGGGGCCTTGGGTTCACCCCTCCACTTT	CASSLTGALGSPLHF
TRBV7-9	.	TRBJ2-2	.	TGTGCCAGCAGCCCTTGGACAGTGGACGGGGAGCTGTTTTTT	CASSPWTVDGELFF
TRBV11-2	.	TRBJ1-2	.	TGTGCCAGCAGCCTCCTACCACACTATGGCTACACCTTC	CASSLLPHYGYTF
TRBV6-5	few	TRBJ2-5	.	TGTGCCAGCAGTTCCCTGAGAGGAATTCAAGAGACCCAGTACTTC	CASSSLRGIQETQYF
TRBV5-8	.	TRBJ2-7	.	TGTGCCAGCAGCTTCCTCGGAGTTGTATACGAGCAGTACTTC	CASSFLGVVYEQYF
TRBV27	.	TRBJ2-7	.	TGTGCCAGCAGTTTATCGGGGCCAACCTACGAGCAGTACTTC	CASSLSGPTYEQYF
TRBV12-3/TRBV12-4	once	TRBJ2-2	.	TGTGCCAGCAGTTATCTCGGGGAGCTGTTTTTT	CASSYLGELFF
TRBV4-1	.	TRBJ2-3	TRBD2	TGCGCCAGCAGCCGGGGACTACCACCCACAGATACGCAGTATTTT	CASSRGLPPTDTQYF
TRBV25-1	.	TRBJ1-6	.	TGTGCCAGCAGTGAATACTCTTCACCCCTCCACTTT	CASSEYSSPLHF
TRBV7-3	.	TRBJ1-1	.	TGTGCCAGCAGCTCCCAGGGCCGGAAAAGGGGGACTGAAGCTTTCTTT	CASSSQGRKRGTEAFF
TRBV3-1/TRBV3-2	.	TRBJ2-5	TRBD2	TGTGCCAGCAGGAGAGCGGGGATGGAGACCCAGTACTTC	CASRRAGMETQYF
TRBV6-6	.	TRBJ2-7	.	TGTGCCAGCAGTCCTGCCTACGAGCAGTACTTC	CASSPAYEQYF
TRBV5-4	.	TRBJ1-5	TRBD1	TGTGCCAGCAGCTACGACAGGGTTCAGCCCCAGCATTTT	CASSYDRVQPQHF
TRBV19	.	TRBJ2-1	.	TGTGCCAGTACCCTTCGGGATGAGCAGTTCTTC	CASTLRDEQFF
TRBV18	few	TRBJ1-1	.	TGTGCCAGCTCACCTACACCAGCTGAAGCTTTCTTT	CASSPTPAEAFF
TRBV5-1	.	TRBJ1-1	.	TGCGCCAGCAGCTTGGACGGGTCCAAGAACACTGAAGCTTTCTTT	CASSLDGSKNTEAFF
TRBV3-1/TRBV3-2	.	TRBJ1-6	TRBD1	TGTGCCAGCAGCCAAGAAGACAGGGGTAATTCACCCCTCCACTTT	CASSQEDRGNSPLHF
TRBV25-1	.	TRBJ1-6	.	TGTGCCAGCAGTGAGGGGAGGGGTTTTTATAATTCACCCCTCCACTTT	CASSEGRGFYNSPLHF
TRBV3-1/TRBV3-2	.	TRBJ2-1	.	TGTGCCAGCAGCCAAGTCACGGGGGATGAGCAGTTCTTC	CASSQVTGDEQFF
TRBV10-3	.	TRBJ2-1	.	TGTGCCATCAGTGGCGGGGCAAACAATGAGCAGTTCTTC	CAISGGANNEQFF
TRBV6-5	.	TRBJ1-4	TRBD1	TGTGCCAGCACAAGGACAGGGTTGGCTAATGAAAAACTGTTTTTT	CASTRTGLANEKLFF
TRBV11-2	.	TRBJ1-1	.	TGTGCCAGCAGCAGGGGGTCGGGGGGCCGGACTGAAGCTTTCTTT	CASSRGSGGRTEAFF
TRBV19	.	TRBJ1-5	TRBD1	TGTGCCAGTAGCAAATTGGGACAGGATCCCTTAAGGAATCAGCCCCAGCATTTT	CASSKLGQDPLRNQPQHF
TRBV11-3	.	TRBJ2-7	.	TGTGCCAGCAGCTTGACAGGACTCTCCTACGAGCAGTACTTC	CASSLTGLSYEQYF
TRBV5-4	.	TRBJ2-5	.	TGTGCCAGCAGCTTGGAGGTGGGGGGGCGCCAAGAGACCCAGTACTTC	CASSLEVGGRQETQYF
TRBV3-1/TRBV3-2	.	TRBJ2-3	.	TGTGCCAGCAGCCAAGCAGGGGCGTACACAGATACGCAGTATTTT	CASSQAGAYTDTQYF
TRBV12-5	.	TRBJ1-3	.	TGTGCTAGTGGGACTTCAGGGCCTGGAAACACCATATATTTT	CASGTSGPGNTIYF